The clone carrying this T cell receptor beta chain was counted a single time. The antigen remains undetermined. These data belong to a study of T cell responses to AZD1222 COVID-19 vaccine. Study results and caveats: Variant regions that are unmutated are reportedly the target of nearly half of spike-specific TCRs.

TCRdb's copy holds only in-frame clones and misses some; the assay was immunoSEQ multiplex PCR. The sample lists about 140,000 clones, around nine tenths occurring once. Germline assignment: CDR1 LNHDA and CDR2 SQIVND (reference sequence). V was clipped by 5 bases and J by 4 bases, with 20 bases between them. The CDR3 loop spans 17 amino acids. This rearrangement joins TRBV19 to TRBJ1-4; D gene ambiguous. The TCR comes from an adult in good health. The material was peripheral blood, obtained on day 0 of AZD1222 vaccination. Here the CDR3 DNA reads TGTGCCAGTAGTGACCGGCCCGTGGGCAGCAGTAATGAAAAACTGTTTTTT. Protein sequence: CASSDRPVGSSNEKLFF.